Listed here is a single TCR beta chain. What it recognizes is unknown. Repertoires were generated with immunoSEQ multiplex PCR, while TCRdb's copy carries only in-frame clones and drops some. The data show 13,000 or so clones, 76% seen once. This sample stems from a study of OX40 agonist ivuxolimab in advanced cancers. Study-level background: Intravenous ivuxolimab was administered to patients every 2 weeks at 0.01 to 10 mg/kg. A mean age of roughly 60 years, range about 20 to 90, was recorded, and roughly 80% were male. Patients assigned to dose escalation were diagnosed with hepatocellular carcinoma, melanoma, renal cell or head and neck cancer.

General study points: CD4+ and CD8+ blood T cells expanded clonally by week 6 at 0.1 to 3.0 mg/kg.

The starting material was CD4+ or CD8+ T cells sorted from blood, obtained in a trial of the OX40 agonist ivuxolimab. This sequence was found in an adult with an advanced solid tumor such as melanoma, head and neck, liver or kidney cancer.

This CDR3 reads CASSLREGQPQHF. The CDR3, as DNA: TGTGCCAGCAGCCTAAGGGAAGGTCAGCCCCAGCATTTT. The chain recombines TRBV6-5 with TRBJ1-5; no definite D call. V was shortened by 6 bases and J by 6 bases, with 12 bases between the two germline ends. Germline CDR1 is MNHEY and CDR2 is SVGAGI. This CDR3 comprises 13 residues.